The 7 T cell receptor beta chains presented below share a single source sample, sequenced in a study of CD8 T cells in ankylosing spondylitis (dated by TCRdb to 2016 to 2017). Library creation used 5' RACE. The sample was run on an Illumina HiSeq 2500. In-frame beta chains were kept once TCRdb had trimmed the public reads at Q25 with fastp and called clones with MiXCR. Duplicate CDR3 protein sequences are folded into a single record with the most common DNA and genes. This sample gives some 350,000 distinct CDR3 sequences in total; about 15% of them show up just once. The ten largest clonotypes hold about 1% of the sample. The sequenced sample consisted of blood, either unsorted or a sorted T cell fraction (not recorded which). The receptor source for this set is a male donor with ankylosing spondylitis or in good health (not recorded which).

This clonotype was counted at least ten times. The chain has TRBV4-2 and TRBJ1-6; a possible D gene is TRBD1 (5 bases). Germline CDR1 reads LGHNA; CDR2 reads YNFKEQ. The V and J ends lost 4 bases and 10 bases respectively, with 14 bases between them. The CDR3 spans 14 residues. This CDR3 reads CASSPDKEISPLHF. For the CDR3, the DNA is TGTGCCAGCAGCCCGGACAAGGAGATCTCACCCCTCCACTTT.

The table lists this clonotype with a few counts. Here the CDR3 DNA reads TGTGCCAGTAGTGTCCCAGGTTTCGCCTACAATGAGCAGTTCTTC. Protein: CASSVPGFAYNEQFF. The V call is TRBV19, the J call TRBJ2-1; D unclear. This CDR3 region has 15 residues. The germline V and J ends were trimmed by 5 bases and 2 bases, with 13 bases remaining between them. Germline CDR1 LNHDA, CDR2 SQIVND (reference sequence).

This clonotype was counted between two and nine times. CDR3 sequence reads: CASSPQGSEAFF. The CDR3 bases are TGCGCCAGCAGCCCCCAGGGGTCTGAAGCTTTCTTT. The rearrangement joins TRBV5-1 to TRBJ1-1; tentative D call: TRBD1 (6 bases). Trimming took off 4 bases at V and 6 bases at J, with 10 bases between the two ends. The length of the CDR3 is 12 residues. Germline CDR1 is SGHRS and CDR2 is YFSETQ.

This clonotype was counted ten times or more. CDR3 bases: TGTGCCAGCAGAGACGCAGGGGGCAATCAGCCCCAGCATTTT. It codes for CASRDAGGNQPQHF. The chain carries TRBV6-1 and TRBJ1-5; a weak D match, TRBD1 (6 bases). CDR1 and CDR2 from the germline V gene are MNHNS and SASEGT. V lost 6 bases and J lost 2, with 11 bases in between. CDR3 length: 14 amino acids.

The chain employs TRBV6-5 and TRBJ2-1, with 9 bases that match TRBD2. V trimming: 0 bases; J trimming: 7 bases; junction bases outside the gene matches: 7. This CDR3 has 16 residues. CDR1 is MNHEY, CDR2 SVGAGI, per germline. CDR3 sequence reads: CASSYSKLAGGNEQFF. The CDR3 region has the DNA TGTGCCAGCAGTTACTCGAAACTAGCGGGTGGGAATGAGCAGTTCTTC.

This chain connects TRBV20-1 to TRBJ2-7, with D unresolved. Germline V CDR1 and CDR2: DFQATT, SNEGSKA (reference sequence). This CDR3 comprises 16 residues. V was clipped by 3 bases and J by 5 bases, with 23 bases between them. This CDR3 reads CSASRTGGPLADEQYF. CDR3 bases: TGCAGTGCTAGTCGAACGGGCGGTCCTCTGGCGGACGAGCAGTACTTC.

Details on this clonotype: A single base separates this from a much larger clone, so it may be a read error. This chain links TRBV10-3 with TRBJ2-2, with D unresolved. CDR3 size: 14 residues. Trimming took off 2 bases at V and 4 bases at J, with 8 bases between the two ends. From germline, CDR1 is ENHRY and CDR2 SYGVKD. CDR3 sequence reads: CAISERESTGELFF. The CDR3 DNA sequence: TGTGCCATCAGTGAGAGAGAGAGCACCGGGGAGCTGTTTTTT.